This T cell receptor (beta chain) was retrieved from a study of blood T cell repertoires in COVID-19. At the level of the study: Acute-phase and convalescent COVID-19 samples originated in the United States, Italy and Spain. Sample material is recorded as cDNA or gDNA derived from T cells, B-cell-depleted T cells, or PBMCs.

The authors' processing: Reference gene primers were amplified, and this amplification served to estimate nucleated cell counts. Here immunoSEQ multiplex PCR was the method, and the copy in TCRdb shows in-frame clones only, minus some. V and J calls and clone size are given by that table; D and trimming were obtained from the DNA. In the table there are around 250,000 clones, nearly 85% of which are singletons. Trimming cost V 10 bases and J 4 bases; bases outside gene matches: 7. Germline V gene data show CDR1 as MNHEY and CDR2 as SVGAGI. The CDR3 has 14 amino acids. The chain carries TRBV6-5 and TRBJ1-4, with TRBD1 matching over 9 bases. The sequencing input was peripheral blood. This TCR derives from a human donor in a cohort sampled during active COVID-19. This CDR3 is CAIRQGGSNEKLFF. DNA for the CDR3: TGTGCCATCCGACAGGGGGGGAGTAATGAAAAACTGTTTTTT.